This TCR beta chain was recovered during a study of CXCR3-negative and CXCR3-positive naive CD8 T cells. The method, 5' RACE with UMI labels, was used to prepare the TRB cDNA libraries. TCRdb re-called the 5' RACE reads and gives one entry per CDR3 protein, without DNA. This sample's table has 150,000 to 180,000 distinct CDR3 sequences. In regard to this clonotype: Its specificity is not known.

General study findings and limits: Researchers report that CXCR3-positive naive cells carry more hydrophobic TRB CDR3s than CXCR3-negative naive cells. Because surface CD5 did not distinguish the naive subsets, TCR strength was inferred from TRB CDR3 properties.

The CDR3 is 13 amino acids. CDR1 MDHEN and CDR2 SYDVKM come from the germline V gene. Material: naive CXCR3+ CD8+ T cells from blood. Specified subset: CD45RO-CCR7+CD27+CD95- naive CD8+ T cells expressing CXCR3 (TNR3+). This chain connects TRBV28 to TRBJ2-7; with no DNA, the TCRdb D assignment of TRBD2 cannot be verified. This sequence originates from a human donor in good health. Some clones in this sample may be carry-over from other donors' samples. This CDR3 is CASRLAGNYEQYF.